This T cell receptor beta chain was captured by sequencing in a study of blood T cell repertoires in COVID-19. The data were produced by immunoSEQ multiplex PCR, yet TCRdb's version contains in-frame clones alone and is incomplete. This sample carries about 43,000 clones, roughly 82% of them seen once, and the ten largest clones take more than 20%. Trimming stripped 4 bases from V and 1 base from J, with 8 bases between. CDR1 and CDR2 from the germline V gene are KGHSH and LQKENI. The CDR3 contains 13 residues. V and J are TRBV18 and TRBJ2-7, with a weak D call TRBD2 (5 bases). The TCR sequence derives from a woman aged 60 to 75 with acute or convalescent COVID-19. The sequencing input was peripheral blood. The CDR3 nucleotides are TGTGCCAGCTCACGTGGGAGATCCTACGAGCAGTACTTC. Protein: CASSRGRSYEQYF.